This T cell receptor beta chain was sequenced in a study of cytomegalovirus exposure and HLA in healthy donors. Study results and caveats: TCR beta sequences reportedly predicted most subjects' HLA-A and HLA-B alleles accurately. Cytomegalovirus association was assigned to about 180 TCR beta chains. Follow-up analysis seemed to connect common viral pathogens with several of the most significant clusters identified. By HLA locus, TCR association rates varied in a later analysis, with DRB1 showing the most and HLA-C the fewest.

PCR was performed using 60 Vbeta and 13 Jbeta primers. The data were produced by immunoSEQ multiplex PCR, yet TCRdb's version contains in-frame clones alone and is incomplete. Altogether 130,000 to 150,000 clones are present, 60% to 85% being singletons, with the ten largest covering 2.8%. As regards this clone: No antigen is known for it.

CDR1 MNHNY and CDR2 SVGAGI come from the germline V gene (reference sequence). V lost 6 bases, J lost 5 bases, and 14 bases lay in between. The CDR3 totals 14 residues. This chain joins TRBV6-6 and TRBJ1-5; weak D call: TRBD1 (5 bases). The sequence derives from a male donor in good health and CMV-seronegative. The sequenced sample was PBMCs. The CDR3 sequence is CASRPVWGDQPQHF. In DNA form, the CDR3 reads TGTGCCAGCAGACCGGTATGGGGCGATCAGCCCCAGCATTTT.